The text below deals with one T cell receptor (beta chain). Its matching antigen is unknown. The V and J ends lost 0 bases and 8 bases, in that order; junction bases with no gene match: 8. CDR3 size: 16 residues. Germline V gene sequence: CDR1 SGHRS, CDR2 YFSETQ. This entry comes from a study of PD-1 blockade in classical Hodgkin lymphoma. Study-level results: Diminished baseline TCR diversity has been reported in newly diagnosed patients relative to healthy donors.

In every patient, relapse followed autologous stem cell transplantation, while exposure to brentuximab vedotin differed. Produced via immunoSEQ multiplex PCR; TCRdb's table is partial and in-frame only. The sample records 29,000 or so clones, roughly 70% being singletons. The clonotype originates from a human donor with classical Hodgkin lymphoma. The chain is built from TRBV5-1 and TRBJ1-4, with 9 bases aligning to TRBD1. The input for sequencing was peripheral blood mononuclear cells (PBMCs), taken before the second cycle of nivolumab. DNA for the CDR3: TGCGCCAGCAGCTTGGACGTACAGGGGGCTGGAGAAAAACTGTTTTTT. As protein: CASSLDVQGAGEKLFF. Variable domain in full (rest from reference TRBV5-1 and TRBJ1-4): KAGVTQTPRYLIKTRGQQVTLSCSPISGHRSVSWYQQTPGQGLQFLFEYFSETQRNKGNFPGRFSGRQFSNSRSEMNVSTLELGDSALYLCASSLDVQGAGEKLFFGSGTQLSVL.